Shown below are 20 T cell receptor beta chains from a single sample sequenced in a study of response to subunit inactivated influenza vaccine. TCRdb fed the RT-PCR reads into MiXCR, producing one record per CDR3 protein. Here the sample spans a few hundred thousand distinct CDR3 sequences, around 11% being singletons. These same data were also listed under a study on T cells expressing NK-cell markers. From that report: As the method of synthesis, 5'RACE template switching with UMIs yielded TCR beta cDNA.

The sequencing here drew on PBMCs from blood, taken on the day of vaccination. These receptor sequences come from a man aged 45-65 years who received an inactivated influenza vaccine.

The chain joins TRBV27 to TRBJ2-3; 9 bases are shared with TRBD2. Looked up from germline, CDR1 is MNHEY and CDR2 is SMNVEV (reference sequence). V gave up 7 bases and J gave up 2 bases; unmatched junction bases: 10. The CDR3 loop spans 16 amino acids. CDR3 loop: CASKSWASGTTDTQYF. CDR3 in DNA: TGTGCCAGCAAGAGTTGGGCTAGCGGGACCACAGATACGCAGTATTTT.

This clonotype was seen a few times. This sequence joins TRBV28 and TRBJ2-5, with 9 bases fitting TRBD2. The CDR3 totals 14 residues. The germline V gene has CDR1 MDHEN and CDR2 SYDVKM. Trimming removed 7 bases from V and 1 base from J; junction bases left unmatched: 4. The CDR3 protein is CASNLAGPQETQYF. The CDR3 DNA reads as TGTGCCAGCAATCTAGCGGGACCCCAAGAGACCCAGTACTTC. The full variable domain, its missing parts supplied by reference TRBV28 and TRBJ2-5, is DVKVTQSSRYLVKRTGEKVFLECVQDMDHENMFWYRQDPGLGLRLIYFSYDVKMKEKGDIPEGYSVSREKKERFSLILESASTNQTSMYLCASNLAGPQETQYFGPGTRLLVL.

This clonotype has a handful of counts. The chain carries TRBV27 and TRBJ2-2, with TRBD1 as a possible D gene (5 bases). Trimming cost V 2 bases and J 5 bases, with 15 bases left between them. Germline lookup yields CDR1 MNHEY and CDR2 SMNVEV (reference sequence). The CDR3 sequence is 16 residues long. CDR3 coding DNA: TGTGCCAGCAGTTTAATCAGGGTGAGAGGAACCGGGGAGCTGTTTTTT. Its translation: CASSLIRVRGTGELFF.

This clonotype has more than one count but fewer than ten. The chain employs TRBV20-1 and TRBJ2-5; unclear D gene. Germline CDR1 and CDR2: DFQATT and SNEGSKA (reference sequence). The CDR3 consists of 14 residues. The V end lost 3 bases, the J end lost 2 bases, and 13 bases lay between the germline ends. The CDR3 reads CSASIKLFQETQYF. The DNA of the CDR3 is TGCAGTGCTAGTATCAAACTATTTCAAGAGACCCAGTACTTC.

The chain employs TRBV7-2 and TRBJ1-6; tentative D call: TRBD1 (5 bases). The CDR3 length is 16 residues. Trimming took 5 bases from V and 7 from J, leaving 18 bases between them. Germline V lookup: CDR1 SGHTA, CDR2 FQGNSA. The CDR3 DNA follows: TGTGCCAGCAGCGCCTCGCTCGCGGACATCAATTCACCCCTCCACTTT. Translation gives CASSASLADINSPLHF.

The genes are TRBV27 and TRBJ2-3, with 10 bases fitting TRBD2. This CDR3 has 18 amino acids. V gave up 3 bases and J gave up 3 bases; unmatched junction bases: 12. The V gene's germline CDR1 is MNHEY and CDR2 SMNVEV (reference sequence). CDR3 amino acids: CASSFLSSGGRRTDTQYF. The CDR3 DNA follows: TGTGCCAGCAGTTTTTTGTCTAGCGGGGGCCGGAGGACAGATACGCAGTATTTT.

This rearrangement joins TRBV20-1 to TRBJ2-3, with 10 bases that match TRBD2. The V gene end was trimmed by 1 base and the J gene end by 4 bases; junction bases not matched to a gene: 5. The V gene's germline CDR1 is DFQATT and CDR2 SNEGSKA (reference sequence). There are 15 residues in the CDR3. Here the CDR3 DNA reads TGCAGTGCTAGAGTTTCCAGCGGGGGGGCAGATACGCAGTATTTT. Amino acids: CSARVSSGGADTQYF.

This clonotype occurred a few times. The rearrangement links TRBV20-1 to TRBJ2-3, with 12 bases identical to TRBD1. Trimming removed 3 bases from V and 6 bases from J; junction bases left unmatched: 4. CDR1 and CDR2 from the germline V gene are DFQATT and SNEGSKA (reference sequence). The CDR3 runs 14 residues. This chain's CDR3 is CSASRDRGRDTQYF. CDR3 in DNA: TGCAGTGCTAGCCGGGACAGGGGGCGTGATACGCAGTATTTT.

A few counts support this clonotype. The chain carries TRBV12-3 or TRBV12-4 and TRBJ1-5; 7 bases are a match to TRBD1. V lost 4 bases, J lost 2 bases, and 5 bases stayed unmatched. This CDR3 comprises 15 residues. The chain's CDR3 is CASSSTRGGNQPQHF. DNA for the CDR3: TGTGCCAGCAGTTCAACCAGGGGGGGCAATCAGCCCCAGCATTTT.

This clonotype turned up a few times. J is TRBJ1-1 and V is TRBV5-1, with D possibly matching TRBD1 (6 bases). Trimming removed 3 bases at V and 3 bases at J, with 18 bases between. This CDR3 comprises 16 residues. CDR1 is SGHRS and CDR2 is YFSETQ in the germline V gene. The CDR3 region is CASSSTTGTIHTEAFF. The CDR3 bases are TGCGCCAGCAGCTCCACGACCGGGACAATCCACACTGAAGCTTTCTTT.

The rearrangement uses TRBV12-3 or TRBV12-4 and TRBJ1-2; D is unclear. The V end lost 5 bases, the J end lost 0 bases, and 7 bases lay between the germline ends. This CDR3 has 13 amino acids. The CDR3 nucleotides are TGTGCCAGCAGTCGGGCCACTAACTATGGCTACACCTTC. This gives the protein CASSRATNYGYTF.

This chain links TRBV27 with TRBJ1-6; D is unclear. The CDR3 extends over 13 amino acids. V was clipped by 8 bases and J by 0 bases, with 5 bases between them. Germline CDR1 MNHEY, CDR2 SMNVEV (reference sequence). The CDR3 DNA is TGTGCCAGCGCGGTCTCCTATAATTCACCCCTCCACTTT. Translation: CASAVSYNSPLHF.

The table lists this clonotype with a few counts. The rearrangement uses TRBV7-8 and TRBJ1-6; possible D gene TRBD1, 5 bases. The CDR3 is 15 residues long. Trimming cost V 0 bases and J 10 bases, with 13 bases left between them. Per germline, CDR1 SGHVS and CDR2 FQNEAQ. CDR3 sequence: CASSLAQGVQSPLHF. The DNA of the CDR3 is TGTGCCAGCAGCTTAGCGCAAGGGGTTCAGTCACCCCTCCACTTT.

The J gene is TRBJ1-2, the V gene TRBV11-2; D gene unclear. Germline loops: CDR1 SGHAT, CDR2 FQNNGV. V was pared by 4 bases and J by 8 bases, with 17 bases between. This CDR3 has 14 amino acids. CDR3: CASSSTGGNQGYTF. DNA of the CDR3: TGTGCCAGCAGCTCTACGGGAGGGAATCAGGGCTACACCTTC.

This clonotype appeared a few times. The gene calls are TRBV6-1 and TRBJ2-3; 10 positions agree with TRBD1. Trimming took 10 bases from V and 2 from J; bases not matched to a gene: 9. Germline loops: CDR1 MNHNS, CDR2 SASEGT. CDR3 length: 15 residues. The CDR3 nucleotides are TGTGCCATAGGACAGGGGGGTCGTTCCACAGATACGCAGTATTTT. It specifies CAIGQGGRSTDTQYF.

V usage is TRBV7-2 and J usage is TRBJ2-3; D may be TRBD1 (6 bases). Between the trimmed V and J ends, which lost 5 bases and 5 bases, there was a span of 17 bases. Germline loops: CDR1 SGHTA, CDR2 FQGNSA. This CDR3 is built from 15 residues. CDR3 loop: CASSQQGSPRDTQYF. The DNA of the CDR3 is TGTGCCAGCAGCCAACAGGGATCCCCCAGAGATACGCAGTATTTT.

The chain joins TRBV5-1 to TRBJ2-2; 10 bases are shared with TRBD1. This CDR3 is 14 amino acids long. CDR1 and CDR2 from the germline V gene are SGHRS and YFSETQ. The V segment lost 4 bases and the J segment 6 bases; nucleotides outside the gene matches: 3. Written as DNA, the CDR3 is TGCGCCAGCAGCCACGGGACAGGGGCCGGGGAGCTGTTTTTT. This sequence encodes CASSHGTGAGELFF.

The J gene is TRBJ2-2, the V gene TRBV9; D not certain. Per the germline V gene, CDR1 is SGDLS and CDR2 is YYNGEE. There are 13 residues in the CDR3. The V end was cut by 4 bases, the J end by 6 bases, with 10 bases between. As DNA, the CDR3 is TGTGCCAGCAGCCCTCGACTGTCCGGGGAGCTGTTTTTT. This codes for CASSPRLSGELFF.

This sequence joins TRBV12-3 or TRBV12-4 and TRBJ2-6, with TRBD1 as a possible D gene (5 bases). The CDR3 is made up of 15 amino acids. Trimming removed 4 bases from V and 2 bases from J, with 9 bases in between. Here the CDR3 reads CASSSPGTGANVLTF. As DNA, the CDR3 is TGTGCCAGCAGTTCCCCAGGGACTGGGGCCAACGTCCTGACTTTC.

This clonotype has only a few counts. DNA for the CDR3: TGTGCCAGCAGTAGGGGGCACGCTGAAGCTTTCTTT. Translation: CASSRGHAEAFF. The rearrangement uses TRBV12-3 or TRBV12-4 and TRBJ1-1; 7 bases are a match to TRBD1. V dropped 5 bases and J dropped 6; count of bases not matched to a gene: 3. The CDR3 has 12 amino acids.